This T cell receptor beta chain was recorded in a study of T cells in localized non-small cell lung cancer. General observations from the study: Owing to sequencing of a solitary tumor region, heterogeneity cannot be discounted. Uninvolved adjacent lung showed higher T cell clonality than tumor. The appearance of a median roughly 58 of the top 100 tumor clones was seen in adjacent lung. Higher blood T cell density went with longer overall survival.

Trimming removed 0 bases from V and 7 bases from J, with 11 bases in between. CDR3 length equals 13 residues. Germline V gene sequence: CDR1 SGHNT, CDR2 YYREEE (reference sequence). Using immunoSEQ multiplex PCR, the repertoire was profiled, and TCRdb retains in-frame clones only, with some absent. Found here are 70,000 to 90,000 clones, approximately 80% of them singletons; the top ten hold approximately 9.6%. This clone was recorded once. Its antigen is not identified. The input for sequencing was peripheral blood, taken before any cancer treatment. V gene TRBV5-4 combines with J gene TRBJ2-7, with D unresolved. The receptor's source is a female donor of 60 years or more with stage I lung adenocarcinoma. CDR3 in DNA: TGTGCCAGCAGCTTGGCCGCAGTTGGGGAGCAGTACTTC. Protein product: CASSLAAVGEQYF.